These 8 T cell receptor beta chains were sequenced from one sample in a study of blood T cell repertoires in COVID-19. Data came from immunoSEQ multiplex PCR; TCRdb stores just in-frame clones and leaves some out. In the table there are 150,000 to 180,000 clones, approximately 80% of which are singletons. Sequenced material: peripheral blood. The receptors come from a woman in her fifties or sixties with acute or convalescent COVID-19.

V usage is TRBV2 and J usage is TRBJ1-5, with D unresolved. With 8 bases removed from V and 1 base from J, the gap between germline ends came to 9 bases. Germline V gives CDR1 SNHLY, CDR2 FYNNEI. The CDR3 totals 13 residues. The CDR3 DNA reads as TGTGCCAGCCTGCAGGAAAGCAATCAGCCCCAGCATTTT. This encodes CASLQESNQPQHF.

The chain combines TRBV3-1 (or the pseudogene TRBV3-2) with TRBJ2-1, with TRBD2 matching 9 bases. The CDR3 totals 18 residues. Germline CDR1 reads LGHDT; CDR2 reads YNNKEL (reference sequence). V shed 4 bases, J shed 1 base, and the junction held 11 bases outside the gene matches. The CDR3 DNA reads TGTGCCAGCAGCCCTACCTCCTCCACTAGCGGGTCCTACAATGAGCAGTTCTTC. This sequence encodes CASSPTSSTSGSYNEQFF.

This clone was observed a single time. The CDR3 protein is CASSDLGRNSYEQYF. DNA of the CDR3: TGTGCCAGCAGTGACCTAGGGAGGAACTCCTACGAGCAGTACTTC. V usage is TRBV6-1 and J usage is TRBJ2-7; D possibly corresponds to TRBD2 (6 bases). Germline V CDR1 and CDR2: MNHNS, SASEGT. This CDR3 has 15 amino acids. Trimming stripped 3 bases from V and 0 bases from J, with 12 bases between.

The chain has TRBV9 and TRBJ2-1; 11 bases map to TRBD2. The CDR3 contains 17 residues. Germline assignment: CDR1 SGDLS and CDR2 YYNGEE. V dropped 3 bases and J dropped 1; count of bases not matched to a gene: 6. The CDR3 sequence: CASSGILAGDSYNEQFF. The CDR3 region has the DNA TGTGCCAGCAGCGGGATACTAGCGGGAGATTCCTACAATGAGCAGTTCTTC.

The chain has TRBV5-1 and TRBJ1-6, with D maybe TRBD1 (5 bases). Germline V lookup: CDR1 SGHRS, CDR2 YFSETQ. Trimming shortened V by 0 bases and J by 8 bases, and 12 bases separated the two germline ends. The CDR3 length is 15 residues. In nucleotides, the CDR3 is TGCGCCAGCAGCTTGGATGGGGGGTATGATTCACCCCTCCACTTT. This gives the protein CASSLDGGYDSPLHF. The full variable domain, completed using reference TRBV5-1 and TRBJ1-6, is KAGVTQTPRYLIKTRGQQVTLSCSPISGHRSVSWYQQTPGQGLQFLFEYFSETQRNKGNFPGRFSGRQFSNSRSEMNVSTLELGDSALYLCASSLDGGYDSPLHFGNGTRLTVT.

This chain connects TRBV9 to TRBJ1-1, with 8 positions matching TRBD1. The CDR3 totals 14 residues. The junction had 2 bases not matched to a gene; V was cut back by 0 bases and J by 4 bases. The germline V gene has CDR1 SGDLS and CDR2 YYNGEE. The CDR3 nucleotides are TGTGCCAGCAGCGTAGGGACAGGGAGCACTGAAGCTTTCTTT. Protein sequence: CASSVGTGSTEAFF.

The chain employs TRBV15 and TRBJ2-5; D is unresolved. CDR3 size: 14 residues. V was clipped by 0 bases and J by 6 bases, with 11 bases between them. Germline CDR1 LNHNV, CDR2 YYDKDF (reference sequence). CDR3: CATSRDRLLKTQYF. The CDR3 bases are TGTGCCACCAGCAGAGACCGACTGTTGAAGACCCAGTACTTC. The whole variable domain, remainder taken from reference TRBV15 and TRBJ2-5, is DAMVIQNPRYQVTQFGKPVTLSCSQTLNHNVMYWYQQKSSQAPKLLFHYYDKDFNNEADTPDNFQSRRPNTSFCFLDIRSPGLGDTAMYLCATSRDRLLKTQYFGPGTRLLVL.

This clone was picked up one time. The J gene is TRBJ2-7, the V gene TRBV28, with D unclear. CDR3 length: 13 residues. Germline CDR1 reads MDHEN; CDR2 reads SYDVKM. V lost 7 bases and J 2 bases, leaving 12 bases between the germline ends. CDR3 sequence reads: CASNYLPTYEQYF. The CDR3 DNA is TGTGCCAGCAATTACTTACCGACCTACGAGCAGTACTTC.